One sample yielded the 18 T cell receptor beta chains listed below, sequenced in a study of blood T cell repertoires in COVID-19. This table comes from immunoSEQ multiplex PCR, and its TCRdb copy is limited to in-frame clones, with some not included. The data contain about 170,000 clones, roughly four fifths of them seen just once; the ten biggest clones take up 20% to 25%. Source material: peripheral blood. Receptors were obtained from a woman aged 80 or over with acute or convalescent COVID-19.

The chain has TRBV3-1 (or the pseudogene TRBV3-2) and TRBJ2-5; a possible D gene is TRBD2 (5 bases). The germline V gene encodes CDR1 LGHDT and CDR2 YNNKEL (reference sequence). Deletions cut 0 bases from V and 4 bases from J, with 12 bases between. The CDR3 runs to 15 residues. The CDR3 region is CASSQDPGKAETQYF. DNA of the CDR3: TGTGCCAGCAGCCAAGATCCGGGGAAAGCAGAGACCCAGTACTTC.

This clone was detected only once. The gene calls are TRBV5-1 and TRBJ2-7; 8 bases line up with TRBD2. The CDR3 covers 16 residues. The germline V gene has CDR1 SGHRS and CDR2 YFSETQ. J was trimmed by 6 bases and V by 0 bases; bases with no gene match: 11. The DNA of the CDR3 is TGCGCCAGCAGCTTGGGAACGGGAGGGCCGCATGGCGAGCAGTACTTC. Translating gives CASSLGTGGPHGEQYF.

The rearrangement joins TRBV6-6 to TRBJ1-3; TRBD1 agrees at 7 bases. V lost 2 bases to trimming and J lost 3 bases; unmatched junction nucleotides: 1. There are 14 residues in the CDR3. Per the germline V gene, CDR1 is MNHNY and CDR2 is SVGAGI (reference sequence). In DNA form, the CDR3 reads TGTGCCAGCAGTTACAGGGGGCATGGAAACACCATATATTTT. Its protein product is CASSYRGHGNTIYF.

CDR3 in DNA: TGTGCCAGCAGCCGGAGTCCTGGGGCCAACGTCCTGACTTTC. This encodes CASSRSPGANVLTF. The chain employs TRBV7-6 and TRBJ2-6; no clear D. With 5 bases removed from V and 2 bases from J, the gap between germline ends came to 7 bases. CDR3 length: 14 residues. Germline V CDR1 and CDR2: SGHVS, FNYEAQ.

This chain uses TRBV5-1 with TRBJ2-7, with 9 bases matching TRBD1. This CDR3 is built from 15 residues. Germline lookup yields CDR1 SGHRS and CDR2 YFSETQ. After removal of 4 bases from V and 4 bases from J, the junction contained 9 bases not matched to a gene. The DNA of the CDR3 is TGCGCCAGCAGCCAGACCTCAGGGACAGGGTACGAGCAGTACTTC. Translated, it gives CASSQTSGTGYEQYF.

J is TRBJ2-3 and V is TRBV5-1; the D is unclear. Trimming removed 1 base at V and 6 bases at J, with 12 bases between. CDR1 is SGHRS, CDR2 YFSETQ, per germline. The CDR3 is made up of 14 amino acids. The chain's CDR3 is CASSLTQLLDTQYF. DNA of the CDR3: TGCGCCAGCAGCTTGACACAGCTATTGGATACGCAGTATTTT.

This clone was picked up a small number of times. This rearrangement joins TRBV7-9 to TRBJ2-1; D remains ambiguous. This CDR3 spans 13 amino acids. CDR1 is SEHNR and CDR2 is FQNEAQ in the germline V gene (reference sequence). V dropped 2 bases and J dropped 6 bases, with 8 bases sitting between them. The CDR3, as DNA: TGTGCCAGCAGCTTAATGGAGCGCAATGAGCAGTTCTTC. Amino acids: CASSLMERNEQFF.

This clone has only one observation. This chain joins TRBV4-3 and TRBJ1-2, with D uncertain. CDR3 length: 15 residues. The V gene's germline CDR1 is LGHNA and CDR2 YSLEER. Trimming pared 0 bases from V and 9 bases from J, leaving 17 bases between. The CDR3 bases are TGCGCCAGCAGCCAAGAAACCGCTCGAACGGGAAGCTACACCTTC. This gives the protein CASSQETARTGSYTF.

The chain links TRBV9 to TRBJ2-2; D is unresolved. The ends were cut back, 2 bases at V and 6 bases at J, with 5 bases in the middle. The V gene's germline CDR1 is SGDLS and CDR2 YYNGEE. The CDR3 length is 12 residues. The CDR3 spells CASSVAPGELFF. The CDR3 coding sequence is TGTGCCAGCAGCGTGGCCCCCGGGGAGCTGTTTTTT.

The chain recombines TRBV19 with TRBJ2-7, with no clear D. The CDR3 length is 15 residues. Germline CDR1 is LNHDA and CDR2 is SQIVND (reference sequence). Trimming cost V 4 bases and J 4 bases, with 17 bases left between them. CDR3 in amino acids: CASSTALDTGYEQYF. CDR3 sequence (DNA): TGTGCCAGTAGTACAGCCCTAGATACGGGTTACGAGCAGTACTTC.

The CDR3 DNA sequence: TGTGCCAGCAAATATCAGGGAGGTAGGACCATGAACACTGAAGCTTTCTTT. It yields the protein CASKYQGGRTMNTEAFF. The chain links TRBV19 to TRBJ1-1; possible D gene TRBD1, 5 bases. CDR3 length: 17 residues. Germline-derived CDR1 and CDR2 are LNHDA and SQIVND (reference sequence). V was cut by 9 bases and J by 0 bases, with 23 bases left in between.

The chain links TRBV5-4 to TRBJ2-6, with D uncertain. V shed 0 bases and J shed 2 bases, with 12 bases lying between them. This CDR3 comprises 17 residues. Germline CDR1 is SGHNT and CDR2 is YYREEE (reference sequence). The CDR3 is CASSLAGPSAGANVLTF. The CDR3 DNA is TGTGCCAGCAGCTTGGCGGGTCCCAGTGCTGGGGCCAACGTCCTGACTTTC.

This chain uses TRBV27 with TRBJ2-1; no clear D gene. This CDR3 has 15 amino acids. Germline V lookup: CDR1 MNHEY, CDR2 SMNVEV (reference sequence). V lost 1 base, J lost 6 bases, and 13 bases lay in between. CDR3 nucleotide sequence: TGTGCCAGCAGTTTATTCTCTAGAGAGGCCAATGAGCAGTTCTTC. It translates to CASSLFSREANEQFF.

The genes are TRBV14 and TRBJ2-2; 13 bases fit TRBD2. The CDR3 has 18 amino acids. J was trimmed by 0 bases and V by 3 bases; bases with no gene match: 4. Germline CDR1 SGHDN, CDR2 FVKESK. CDR3: CASSQGLAGNTNTGELFF. CDR3 DNA sequence: TGTGCCAGCAGCCAGGGACTAGCGGGGAATACGAACACCGGGGAGCTGTTTTTT.

The rearrangement links TRBV19 to TRBJ2-2, with D possibly being TRBD2 (5 bases). V was clipped by 3 bases and J by 0 bases, with 8 bases between them. Germline V gene sequence: CDR1 LNHDA, CDR2 SQIVND (reference sequence). This CDR3 contains 15 residues. Written as DNA, the CDR3 is TGTGCCAGTAGTATGAGGGCAGCGAACACCGGGGAGCTGTTTTTT. Translating gives CASSMRAANTGELFF.

This chain connects TRBV3-1 (or the pseudogene TRBV3-2) to TRBJ2-7; D is possibly TRBD1 (5 bases). The CDR3 totals 15 residues. Germline-derived CDR1 and CDR2 are LGHDT and YNNKEL (reference sequence). The V end was cut by 1 base, the J end by 6 bases, with 16 bases between. CDR3 coding DNA: TGTGCCAGCAGCCAAGGGCGGCTCGTAAGGGGCGAGCAGTACTTC. This codes for CASSQGRLVRGEQYF.

The rearrangement joins TRBV6-2 or TRBV6-3 to TRBJ1-1, with 7 bases matching TRBD1. Trimming cost V 2 bases and J 1 base; bases outside gene matches: 4. The V gene's germline CDR1 is MNHEY and CDR2 SVGEGT. This CDR3 spans 15 amino acids. CDR3 loop: CASSYQRTGNTEAFF. CDR3 DNA sequence: TGTGCCAGCAGTTACCAACGGACAGGGAACACTGAAGCTTTCTTT.

The table lists this clone with a few counts. This chain links TRBV5-8 with TRBJ1-4, with 7 bases that match TRBD1. CDR1 is SGHTS, CDR2 YDEGEE, per germline. Trimming cost V 4 bases and J 11 bases; bases outside gene matches: 11. This CDR3 comprises 14 residues. CDR3 region: CASSQGQRSAKLFF. Here the CDR3 DNA reads TGTGCCAGCAGCCAGGGACAGCGATCGGCTAAACTGTTTTTT.